This record covers a single TCR beta chain. This clonotype was counted at least ten times. It lacks a known antigen. No base-level quality is on record; no much larger clone is a single base apart. This sample was taken from a study of human T cells and chemical hapten exposure (dated by TCRdb to the early 2020s). Background for the entire study: For sensitization, 2% DPC in acetone was applied to a roughly 2 cm by roughly 2 cm area of upper inner arm skin. Patients additionally received weekly therapeutic DPC doses to the scalp throughout the approximately 25-week study period. Patch tests used Finn chambers with 0.01% DPC on the upper back, scored after 6 days by International Contact Dermatitis Research Group standards. The mostly female patient cohort included alopecia areata with under or over 50% scalp involvement, alopecia totalis and alopecia universalis. Libraries were pooled for sequencing, and per-sample TCR yields varied mainly because of small differences in library volumes within the pool. This study followed changes in the peripheral blood TCR repertoire in vivo during primary and secondary sensitization of alopecia patients to the hapten diphenylcyclopropenone (DPC). Patient blood was sampled pre-sensitization (week 0) and at 2, 6 and about 24 weeks after DPC sensitization. Around 30 alopecia patients provided blood for TCR sequencing at one to four time points (pre-sensitization, 2, 6 and 24 weeks).

The sample's time point label, in plain terms: pre-sensitization, week 0. This sample's treatment or condition label indicates: therapeutic diphenylcyclopropenone sensitization with weekly scalp DPC. Blood at each patch-test visit was drawn before the patch test was applied. Patients were eligible if aged 18 to 70, diagnosed with alopecia and judged suitable for DPC therapy, and pregnant patients were excluded. Total RNA was extracted from unfractionated whole blood that had been collected in Tempus Blood RNA tubes. Libraries were constructed by RACE. The instrument was a NextSeq 500. During library preparation, unique molecular identifiers were attached to individual cDNA molecules so that TCRs could be counted in a quantitative, reproducible way. Each blood RNA sample was used to sequence both TCR alpha and TCR beta chains. As for the original processing: The median number of TCRs per sample was roughly 98,000, ranging from about 23,224 to 700,000. V, J and CDR3 annotation of the TCR reads was performed with the Decombinator software suite. To make PS versus PT1 abundance plots, every sample was subsampled to the same number of TCRs (28,000). Expanded TCRs were defined as absent before sensitization and observed at least eight times at the 2-week time point. In TCRdb, the public reads were trimmed at Q25 with fastp and aligned with MiXCR, with productive beta chains retained. Records with the same CDR3 protein are collapsed into one entry carrying the most frequent genes and DNA. The V and J calls, along with clone size, are taken from TCRdb and not from the paper's own processing. This sample lists roughly 250,000 distinct CDR3 sequences; approximately 8.6% were detected once. The ten top clones hold approximately 2.3% of the sample.

The research as a whole found: Expanded TCRs formed significantly more large CDR3 similarity clusters than pre-sensitization or healthy control sets, consistent with antigen-driven responses. No change with DPC sensitization was found in the number of TCRs above 1 in 1000 frequency, and no evidence of global repertoire structure alterations was found. All patients had alopecia, a presumed autoimmune disease, so their immune response might differ from that of healthy individuals. Repeated subsampling changed both the strength of the expansion versus patch-test correlation and the threshold at which the correlation became significant. Patch test score correlated positively with the number of PT1 expanded TCRs, reaching significance at thresholds 8, 16 and 32 but not at 4.

This clonotype originated in a middle-aged woman with alopecia areata. Some clones in this sample may be carry-over from other donors' samples. Sample: whole blood, taken in connection with sensitization to the hapten diphenylcyclopropenone (DPC).

For the CDR3, the sequence is CASGWGYEQYF. The base sequence is TGTGCCAGTGGTTGGGGCTACGAGCAGTACTTC. The chain joins TRBV25-1 to TRBJ2-7; a confident D gene designation cannot be given. The germline V gene gives CDR1 as MGHDK and CDR2 as SYGVNS. The CDR3 holds 11 amino acids from the cysteine to the phenylalanine. The sequence is cut down to CDR3 DNA, 33 bases in frame from base 1. A distance of 9 bases separates the germline ends of V and J, which lose 9 bases and 3 bases respectively.